The sequence of this T cell receptor (beta chain) was determined in a study of CD8 T cells in ankylosing spondylitis. Study results and caveats: In synovial fluid and blood from reactive arthritis, some motif variants were previously reported. A motif of under ten highly homologous TCR beta variants was seen as apparently characteristic of ankylosing spondylitis blood.

This clonotype showed up many times. Its antigen is unknown. In TCRdb, the 5' RACE reads were re-called with MiXCR into one record per CDR3 protein. The data hold about 200,000 distinct CDR3 sequences, with about a quarter observed a single time. V was shortened by 3 bases and J by 11 bases, with 16 bases between the two germline ends. The CDR3 runs 13 residues. V and J are TRBV12-3 or TRBV12-4 and TRBJ1-1, with D unclear. Sequencing was done on a sample of blood, either unsorted or a sorted T cell fraction (not recorded which). This TCR was recovered from a male donor with ankylosing spondylitis or in good health (not recorded which). The CDR3 bases are TGTGCCAGCAGTTTGATGTCTCTCCAGGAGGCTTTCTTT. Amino acids: CASSLMSLQEAFF.